This TCR beta chain appears in the sequencing data of a study of radiation and T cells in renal cell carcinoma. Study results and caveats: Top tumor clonotypes rose in blood 2 weeks post-radiation, then contracted.

Trimming took off 4 bases at V and 11 bases at J, with 14 bases between the two ends. The germline V gene has CDR1 DFQATT and CDR2 SNEGSKA (reference sequence). This CDR3 comprises 11 residues. The method was immunoSEQ multiplex PCR; TCRdb's version includes in-frame clones alone and lacks a portion of them. Among fewer than 55,000 clones, roughly 78% were seen once, and the ten largest hold about 30%. Documented time point: blood 2 weeks post-SBRT. As to treatment: 15 Gy SBRT to primary tumor, nephrectomy 4 weeks later. Serial blood draws occurred at baseline and 2 and 4 weeks post-SBRT. Remarks on this clone: The antigen remains undetermined.

The TCR comes from a woman in her 70s with renal cell carcinoma. The sample was blood, taken from a patient whose treatment included radiotherapy and nephrectomy. The rearrangement links TRBV20-1 to TRBJ1-1; D unresolved. The CDR3 nucleotides are TGCAGTGCTAAGCAGGCCTTGAACGCTTTCTTT. Protein product: CSAKQALNAFF.